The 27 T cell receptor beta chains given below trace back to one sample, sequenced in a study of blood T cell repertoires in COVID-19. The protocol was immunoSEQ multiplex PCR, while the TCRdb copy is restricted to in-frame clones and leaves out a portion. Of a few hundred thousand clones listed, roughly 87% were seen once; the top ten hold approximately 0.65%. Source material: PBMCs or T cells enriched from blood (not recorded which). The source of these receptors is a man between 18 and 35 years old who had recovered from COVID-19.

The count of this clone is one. CDR3 DNA: TGTGCCAGCAGTCTCCAAGGACAGGCCTACGAGCAGTACTTC. This gives the protein CASSLQGQAYEQYF. The genes are TRBV27 and TRBJ2-7; TRBD1 aligns across 7 bases. Germline values: CDR1 MNHEY, CDR2 SMNVEV (reference sequence). The CDR3 runs 14 residues. V lost 5 bases to trimming and J lost 2 bases; unmatched junction nucleotides: 6.

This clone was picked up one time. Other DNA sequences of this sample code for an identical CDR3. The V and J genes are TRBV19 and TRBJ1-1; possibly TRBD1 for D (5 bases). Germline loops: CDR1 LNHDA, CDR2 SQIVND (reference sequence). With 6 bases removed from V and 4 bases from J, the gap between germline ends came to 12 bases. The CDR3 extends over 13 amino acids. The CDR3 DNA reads TGTGCCAGTAGCCCGACTGGGGCCACTGAAGCTTTCTTT. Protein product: CASSPTGATEAFF.

The CDR3, as DNA: TGTGCCAGCAGCCAAGGAACGACAGTGGGTCTCTATGGCTACACCTTC. This sequence encodes CASSQGTTVGLYGYTF. The rearrangement uses TRBV3-1 (or the pseudogene TRBV3-2) and TRBJ1-2; possibly TRBD1 for D (5 bases). This CDR3 contains 16 residues. Germline CDR1 LGHDT, CDR2 YNNKEL (reference sequence). V dropped 1 base and J dropped 4 bases, with 16 bases sitting between them.

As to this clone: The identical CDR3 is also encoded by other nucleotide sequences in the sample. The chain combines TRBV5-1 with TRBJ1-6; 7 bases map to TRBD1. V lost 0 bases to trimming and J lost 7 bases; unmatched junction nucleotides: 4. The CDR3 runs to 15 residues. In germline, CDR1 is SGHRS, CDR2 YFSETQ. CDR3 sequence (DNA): TGCGCCAGCAGCTTGGGAGACAGGGACAATTCACCCCTCCACTTT. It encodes CASSLGDRDNSPLHF.

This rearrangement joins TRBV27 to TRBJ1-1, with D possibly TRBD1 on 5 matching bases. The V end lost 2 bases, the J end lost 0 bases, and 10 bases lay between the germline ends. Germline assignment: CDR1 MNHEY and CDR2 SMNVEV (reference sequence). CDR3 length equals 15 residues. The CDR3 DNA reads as TGTGCCAGCAGTTTAAATTGGGGGGTGAACACTGAAGCTTTCTTT. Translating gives CASSLNWGVNTEAFF.

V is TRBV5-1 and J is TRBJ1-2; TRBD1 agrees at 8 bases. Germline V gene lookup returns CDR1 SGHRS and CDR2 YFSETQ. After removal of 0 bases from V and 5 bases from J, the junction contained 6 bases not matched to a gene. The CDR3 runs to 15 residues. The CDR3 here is CASSLETGGKYGYTF. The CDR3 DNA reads TGCGCCAGCAGCTTGGAAACAGGGGGAAAGTATGGCTACACCTTC. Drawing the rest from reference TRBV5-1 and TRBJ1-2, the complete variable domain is KAGVTQTPRYLIKTRGQQVTLSCSPISGHRSVSWYQQTPGQGLQFLFEYFSETQRNKGNFPGRFSGRQFSNSRSEMNVSTLELGDSALYLCASSLETGGKYGYTFGSGTRLTVV.

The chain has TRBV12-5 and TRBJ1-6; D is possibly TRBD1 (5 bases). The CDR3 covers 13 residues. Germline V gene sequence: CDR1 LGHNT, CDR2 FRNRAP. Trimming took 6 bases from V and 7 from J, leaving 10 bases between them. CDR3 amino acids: CASGAGLNSPLHF. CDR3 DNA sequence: TGTGCTAGTGGGGCGGGACTGAATTCACCCCTCCACTTT.

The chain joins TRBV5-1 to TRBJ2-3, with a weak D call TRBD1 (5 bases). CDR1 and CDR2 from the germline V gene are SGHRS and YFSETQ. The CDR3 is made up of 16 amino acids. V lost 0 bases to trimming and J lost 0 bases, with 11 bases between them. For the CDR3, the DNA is TGCGCCAGCAGCTTGGAGGGGCGCGACAGCACAGATACGCAGTATTTT. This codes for CASSLEGRDSTDTQYF.

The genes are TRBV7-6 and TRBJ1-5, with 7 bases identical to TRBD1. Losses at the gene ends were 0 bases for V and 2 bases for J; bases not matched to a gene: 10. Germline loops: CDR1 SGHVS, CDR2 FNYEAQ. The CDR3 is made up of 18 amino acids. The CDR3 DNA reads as TGTGCCAGCAGCTTAGCCCTCACCAGGGGGTGCGGCAATCAGCCCCAGCATTTT. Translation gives CASSLALTRGCGNQPQHF.

CDR3 loop: CASSVMSGSGEETQYF. Written as DNA, the CDR3 is TGTGCCAGCAGCGTAATGAGCGGGAGCGGGGAAGAGACCCAGTACTTC. This chain links TRBV9 with TRBJ2-5, with TRBD2 identical over 8 bases. J lost 3 bases, V lost 1 base, and 8 bases had no gene match. The CDR3 is 16 residues long. Germline CDR1 reads SGDLS; CDR2 reads YYNGEE.

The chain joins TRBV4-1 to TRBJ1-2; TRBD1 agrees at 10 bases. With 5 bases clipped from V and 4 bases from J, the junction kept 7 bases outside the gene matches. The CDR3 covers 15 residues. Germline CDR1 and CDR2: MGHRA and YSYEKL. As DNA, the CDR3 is TGCGCCAGCAGCTTAGGACAGGGGGAGGCCTATGGCTACACCTTC. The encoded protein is CASSLGQGEAYGYTF.

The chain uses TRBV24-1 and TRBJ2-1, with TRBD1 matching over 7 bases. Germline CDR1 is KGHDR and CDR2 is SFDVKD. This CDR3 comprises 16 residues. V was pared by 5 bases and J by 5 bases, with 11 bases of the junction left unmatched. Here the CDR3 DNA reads TGTGCCACCAGTGCCCCTACAGGGGTTGGAAACAATGAGCAGTTCTTC. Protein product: CATSAPTGVGNNEQFF.

The CDR3 DNA is TGTGCCAGCAGCCCTAACACAGGGGGTCCCTACGAGCAGTACTTC. It codes for CASSPNTGGPYEQYF. The chain couples TRBV6-6 to TRBJ2-7, with TRBD1 matching over 8 bases. From germline, CDR1 is MNHNY and CDR2 SVGAGI (reference sequence). This CDR3 is 15 amino acids long. After removal of 6 bases from V and 2 bases from J, the junction contained 9 bases not matched to a gene.

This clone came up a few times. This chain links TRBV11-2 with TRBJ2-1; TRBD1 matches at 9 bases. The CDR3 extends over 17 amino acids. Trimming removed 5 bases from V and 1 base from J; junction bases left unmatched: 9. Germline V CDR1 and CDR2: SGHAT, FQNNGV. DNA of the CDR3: TGTGCCAGCAGCGCGGGGCCGGGACAGGGTTCCTACAATGAGCAGTTCTTC. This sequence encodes CASSAGPGQGSYNEQFF.

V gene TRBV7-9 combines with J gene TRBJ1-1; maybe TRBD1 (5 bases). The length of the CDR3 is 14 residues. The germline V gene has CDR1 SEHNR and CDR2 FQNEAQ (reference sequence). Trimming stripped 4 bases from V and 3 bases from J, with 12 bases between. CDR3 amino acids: CASSSGHEDTEAFF. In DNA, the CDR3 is TGTGCCAGCAGCTCTGGACACGAAGACACTGAAGCTTTCTTT.

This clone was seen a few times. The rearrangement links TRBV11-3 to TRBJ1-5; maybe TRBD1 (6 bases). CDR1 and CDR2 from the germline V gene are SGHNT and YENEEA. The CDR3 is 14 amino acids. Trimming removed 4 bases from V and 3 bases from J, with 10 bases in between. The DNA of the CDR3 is TGTGCCAGCAGCTCGCGGGGGCCCAATCAGCCCCAGCATTTT. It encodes CASSSRGPNQPQHF.

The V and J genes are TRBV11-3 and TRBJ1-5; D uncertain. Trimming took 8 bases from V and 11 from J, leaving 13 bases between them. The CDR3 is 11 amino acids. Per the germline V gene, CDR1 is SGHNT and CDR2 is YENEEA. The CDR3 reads CASGRKLAQHF. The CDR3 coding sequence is TGTGCCAGCGGTCGAAAATTAGCCCAGCATTTT. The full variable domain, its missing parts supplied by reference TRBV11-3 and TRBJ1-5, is EAGVVQSPRYKIIEKKQPVAFWCNPISGHNTLYWYLQNLGQGPELLIRYENEEAVDDSQLPKDRFSAERLKGVDSTLKIQPAELGDSAVYLCASGRKLAQHFGDGTRLSIL.

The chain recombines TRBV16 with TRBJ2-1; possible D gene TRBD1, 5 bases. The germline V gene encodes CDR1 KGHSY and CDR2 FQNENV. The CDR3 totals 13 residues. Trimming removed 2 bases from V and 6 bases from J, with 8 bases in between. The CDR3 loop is CASSQVRVNEQFF. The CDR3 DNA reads TGTGCCAGCAGCCAAGTCAGGGTCAATGAGCAGTTCTTC. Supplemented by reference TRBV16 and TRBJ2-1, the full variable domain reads GEEVAQTPKHLVRGEGQKAKLYCAPIKGHSYVFWYQQVLKNEFKFLISFQNENVFDETGMPKERFSAKCLPNSPCSLEIQATKLEDSAVYFCASSQVRVNEQFFGPGTRLTVL.

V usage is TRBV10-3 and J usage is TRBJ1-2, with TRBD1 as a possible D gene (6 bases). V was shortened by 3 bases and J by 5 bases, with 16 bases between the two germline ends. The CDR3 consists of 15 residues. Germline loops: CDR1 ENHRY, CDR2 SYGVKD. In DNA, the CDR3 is TGTGCCATCAGTGACGGTGGGGGGGGCAAGTATGGCTACACCTTC. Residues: CAISDGGGGKYGYTF.

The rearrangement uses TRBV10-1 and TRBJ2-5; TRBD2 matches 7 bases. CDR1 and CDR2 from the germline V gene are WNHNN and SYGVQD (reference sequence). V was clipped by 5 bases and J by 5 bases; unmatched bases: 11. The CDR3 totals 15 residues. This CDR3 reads CASSKSGTDWETQYF. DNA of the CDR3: TGCGCCAGCAGTAAAAGCGGGACCGACTGGGAGACCCAGTACTTC.

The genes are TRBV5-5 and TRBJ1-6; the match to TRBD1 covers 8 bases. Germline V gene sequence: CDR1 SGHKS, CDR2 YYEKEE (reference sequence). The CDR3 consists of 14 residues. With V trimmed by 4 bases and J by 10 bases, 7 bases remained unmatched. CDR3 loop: CASSIRTGYSPLHF. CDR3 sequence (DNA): TGTGCCAGCAGCATACGGACAGGGTACTCACCCCTCCACTTT.

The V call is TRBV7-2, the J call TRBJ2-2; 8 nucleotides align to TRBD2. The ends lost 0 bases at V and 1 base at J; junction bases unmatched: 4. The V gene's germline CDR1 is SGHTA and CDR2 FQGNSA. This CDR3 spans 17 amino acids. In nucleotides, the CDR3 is TGTGCCAGCAGCTTAGCGCTAGGGACTAGGAACACCGGGGAGCTGTTTTTT. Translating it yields CASSLALGTRNTGELFF. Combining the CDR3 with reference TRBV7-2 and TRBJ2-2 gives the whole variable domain GAGVSQSPSNKVTEKGKDVELRCDPISGHTALYWYRQSLGQGLEFLIYFQGNSAPDKSGLPSDRFSAERTGGSVSTLTIQRTQQEDSAVYLCASSLALGTRNTGELFFGEGSRLTVL.

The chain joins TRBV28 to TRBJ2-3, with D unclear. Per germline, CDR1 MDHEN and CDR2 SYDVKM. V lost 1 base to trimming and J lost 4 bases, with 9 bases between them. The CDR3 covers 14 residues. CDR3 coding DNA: TGTGCCAGCAGTTTATCCGGGTCGGCAGATACGCAGTATTTT. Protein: CASSLSGSADTQYF.

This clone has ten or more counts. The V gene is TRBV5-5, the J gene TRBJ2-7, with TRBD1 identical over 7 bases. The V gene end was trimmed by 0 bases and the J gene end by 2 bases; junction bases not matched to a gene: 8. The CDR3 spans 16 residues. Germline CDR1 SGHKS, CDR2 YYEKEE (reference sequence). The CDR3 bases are TGTGCCAGCAGCTTGGCTCCCTCGGGACAGCCCTACGAGCAGTACTTC. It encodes CASSLAPSGQPYEQYF.

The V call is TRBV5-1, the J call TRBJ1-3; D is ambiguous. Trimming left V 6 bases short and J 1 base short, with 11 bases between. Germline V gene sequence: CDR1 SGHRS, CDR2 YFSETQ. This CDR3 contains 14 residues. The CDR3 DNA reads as TGCGCCAGCAAAGGGAGCAAATCTGGAAACACCATATATTTT. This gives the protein CASKGSKSGNTIYF.

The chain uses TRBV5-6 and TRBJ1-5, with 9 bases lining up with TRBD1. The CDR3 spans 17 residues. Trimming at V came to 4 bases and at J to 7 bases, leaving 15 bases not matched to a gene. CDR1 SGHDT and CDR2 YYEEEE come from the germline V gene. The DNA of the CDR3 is TGTGCCAGCAGCCGCCGTAAGGGACAGGGAATATGGCAGCCCCAGCATTTT. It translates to CASSRRKGQGIWQPQHF.

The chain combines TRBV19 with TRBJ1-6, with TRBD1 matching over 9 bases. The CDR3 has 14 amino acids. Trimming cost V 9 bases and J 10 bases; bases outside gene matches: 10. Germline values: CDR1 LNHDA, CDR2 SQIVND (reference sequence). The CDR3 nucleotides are TGTGCCAGCGACAGGGGGGTTTCGAGATCACCCCTCCACTTT. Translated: CASDRGVSRSPLHF.